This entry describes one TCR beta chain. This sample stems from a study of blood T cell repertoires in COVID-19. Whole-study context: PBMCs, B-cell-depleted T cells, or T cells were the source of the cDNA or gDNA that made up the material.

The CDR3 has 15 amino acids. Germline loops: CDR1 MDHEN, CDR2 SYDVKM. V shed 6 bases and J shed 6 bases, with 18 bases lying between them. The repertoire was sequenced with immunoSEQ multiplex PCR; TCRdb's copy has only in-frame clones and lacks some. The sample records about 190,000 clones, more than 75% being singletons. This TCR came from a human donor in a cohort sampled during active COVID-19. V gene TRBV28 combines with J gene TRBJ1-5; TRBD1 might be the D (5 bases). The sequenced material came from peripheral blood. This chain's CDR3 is CASRPFWGGGQPQHF. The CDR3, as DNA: TGTGCCAGCAGGCCGTTTTGGGGGGGAGGTCAGCCCCAGCATTTT.